The present T cell receptor (beta chain) was sequenced within a study of CD8 T cells in Susac syndrome. Sequencing targeted TCR beta in T cells from blood (CD8+ and CD4+). The authors negatively isolated CD8+ and CD4+ T cells and FACS-enriched TEMRA cells. cDNA came from around 0.5 to 1 ug RNA primed by random hexamers. The CDR3 of TCR beta was amplified by immunoSEQ multiplex PCR across 54 Vbeta and 13 Jbeta. TCRdb re-called the immunoSEQ multiplex PCR reads with MiXCR, one entry per CDR3 protein. The data contain 60,000 to 75,000 distinct CDR3 sequences, approximately 95% of them singletons. CDR1 and CDR2 (germline): SEHNR, FQNEAQ (reference sequence). V dropped 1 base and J dropped 4 bases, with 10 bases sitting between them. The CDR3 is 14 amino acids.

The receptor's source is a human donor in good health. The V call is TRBV7-9, the J call TRBJ1-2, with D hard to call. The specimen was CD8+ T cells from PBMCs. CDR3 DNA: TGTGCCAGCAGCTTAGTGGAGGCAGTCTATGGCTACACCTTC. Protein sequence: CASSLVEAVYGYTF.